Below are 14 T cell receptor beta chains sequenced from a single sample in a study of blood T cell repertoires in COVID-19. This table comes from immunoSEQ multiplex PCR, and its TCRdb copy is limited to in-frame clones, with some not included. The repertoire holds roughly 230,000 clones, roughly 90% seen once, with around 2.3% in the top ten. Sequenced sample: peripheral blood. These receptors all stem from an older woman with COVID-19, enrolled during active disease.

V is TRBV5-1 and J is TRBJ2-2, with 12 bases that match TRBD2. Germline V gene data show CDR1 as SGHRS and CDR2 as YFSETQ. The CDR3 sequence is 16 residues long. V dropped 0 bases and J dropped 4; count of bases not matched to a gene: 1. The CDR3 here is CASSLASGGATGELFF. DNA of the CDR3: TGCGCCAGCAGCTTGGCTAGCGGGGGGGCCACCGGGGAGCTGTTTTTT. Supplemented by reference TRBV5-1 and TRBJ2-2, the full variable domain reads KAGVTQTPRYLIKTRGQQVTLSCSPISGHRSVSWYQQTPGQGLQFLFEYFSETQRNKGNFPGRFSGRQFSNSRSEMNVSTLELGDSALYLCASSLASGGATGELFFGEGSRLTVL.

This chain links TRBV6-2 or TRBV6-3 with TRBJ2-2; no clear D gene. The CDR3 loop spans 12 amino acids. Trimming shortened V by 4 bases and J by 6 bases, and 6 bases separated the two germline ends. Per the germline V gene, CDR1 is MNHEY and CDR2 is SVGEGT. The CDR3: CASSWLPGELFF. The CDR3 nucleotides read TGTGCCAGCAGTTGGCTCCCCGGGGAGCTGTTTTTT.

The CDR3 bases are TGTGCCAGCAGCGAGACAGGGGGACCGGAGACCCAGTACTTC. This gives the protein CASSETGGPETQYF. The chain carries TRBV9 and TRBJ2-5; TRBD1 aligns across 9 bases. J lost 5 bases, V lost 3 bases, and 5 bases had no gene match. Germline loops: CDR1 SGDLS, CDR2 YYNGEE. This CDR3 is 14 amino acids long.

V is TRBV19 and J is TRBJ1-1; D gene uncertain. This CDR3 region has 15 residues. Germline V CDR1 and CDR2: LNHDA, SQIVND (reference sequence). The V and J ends lost 1 base and 3 bases respectively, with 12 bases between them. Here the CDR3 reads CASSIVPTGDTEAFF. The DNA for the CDR3 is TGTGCCAGTAGTATAGTCCCGACCGGGGACACTGAAGCTTTCTTT.

The CDR3 coding sequence is TGTGCCAGCAGCGTATCGCTCATAGCCCCATCCTACAATGAGCAGTTCTTC. As protein: CASSVSLIAPSYNEQFF. This sequence joins TRBV9 and TRBJ2-1, with D unclear. Germline V gives CDR1 SGDLS, CDR2 YYNGEE. V was clipped by 1 base and J by 1 base, with 15 bases between them. CDR3 length equals 17 residues.

V usage is TRBV5-4 and J usage is TRBJ1-3, with D perhaps matching TRBD1 (5 bases). V was clipped by 4 bases and J by 0 bases, with 14 bases between them. The CDR3 spans 16 residues. The germline V gene encodes CDR1 SGHNT and CDR2 YYREEE (reference sequence). CDR3 region: CASSAGLTNSGNTIYF. The CDR3 bases are TGTGCCAGCAGCGCGGGACTTACAAACTCTGGAAACACCATATATTTT.

The chain recombines TRBV4-1 with TRBJ1-5; D unclear. Trimming cost V 2 bases and J 10 bases, with 12 bases left between them. CDR3 length equals 13 residues. Germline loops: CDR1 MGHRA, CDR2 YSYEKL. The CDR3 nucleotides are TGCGCCAGCAGCCAACGATACTTAGAACCCCAGCATTTT. Amino acids: CASSQRYLEPQHF.

This rearrangement joins TRBV5-6 to TRBJ2-1; the match to TRBD2 covers 8 bases. In germline, CDR1 is SGHDT, CDR2 YYEEEE. The ends lost 3 bases at V and 9 bases at J; junction bases unmatched: 5. This CDR3 region has 13 residues. The chain's CDR3 is CASSSTGGREQFF. The CDR3 region has the DNA TGTGCCAGCAGCTCCACGGGGGGGCGTGAGCAGTTCTTC.

The count of this clone is one. This chain joins TRBV7-8 and TRBJ2-7; TRBD2 aligns across 12 bases. The CDR3 runs 15 residues. Trimming cost V 5 bases and J 2 bases; bases outside gene matches: 4. CDR1 and CDR2 (germline): SGHVS, FQNEAQ. CDR3 bases: TGTGCCAGCAGCCTACTAGCGGGGGGTACCTACGAGCAGTACTTC. Its protein is CASSLLAGGTYEQYF.

The chain couples TRBV25-1 to TRBJ2-7; D is possibly TRBD1 (5 bases). The CDR3 consists of 17 residues. The germline V gene has CDR1 MGHDK and CDR2 SYGVNS. V was clipped by 2 bases and J by 2 bases, with 19 bases between them. The CDR3 DNA reads TGTGCCAGCAGTGAAAGTCTAGGTCGGCAGGGAACCTACGAGCAGTACTTC. Translation: CASSESLGRQGTYEQYF.

The V gene is TRBV28, the J gene TRBJ1-5; D possibly corresponds to TRBD1 (5 bases). The length of the CDR3 is 13 residues. Between the trimmed V and J ends, which lost 5 bases and 4 bases, there was a span of 9 bases. Germline CDR1 reads MDHEN; CDR2 reads SYDVKM. The CDR3 DNA reads as TGTGCCAGCAGTCTCGACAGTAATCAGCCCCAGCATTTT. Its protein product is CASSLDSNQPQHF.

This chain uses TRBV12-5 with TRBJ1-5; D not resolved. The CDR3 is 17 residues long. CDR1 and CDR2 (germline): LGHNT, FRNRAP. The V gene lost 5 bases and the J gene lost 0 bases, with 17 bases spanning the gap. In DNA, the CDR3 is TGTGCTAGTGGTCCCCAGGCCTTTATTTATAGCAATCAGCCCCAGCATTTT. Its protein is CASGPQAFIYSNQPQHF.

The chain joins TRBV3-1 (or the pseudogene TRBV3-2) to TRBJ1-2; D gene uncertain. V dropped 1 base and J dropped 2 bases, with 23 bases sitting between them. The CDR3 spans 19 residues. The germline V gene has CDR1 LGHDT and CDR2 YNNKEL (reference sequence). In DNA form, the CDR3 reads TGTGCCAGCAGCCAAGCGTCCTTACGGAGAGGTTCGGGGAACTATGGCTACACCTTC. It yields the protein CASSQASLRRGSGNYGYTF.

The rearrangement links TRBV3-1 (or the pseudogene TRBV3-2) to TRBJ1-1; D may be TRBD1 (6 bases). The germline CDR1 and CDR2 sequences are LGHDT and YNNKEL (reference sequence). Trimming took 0 bases from V and 6 from J, leaving 11 bases between them. The CDR3 is 14 residues long. In nucleotides, the CDR3 is TGTGCCAGCAGCCAAGATGATGGGGGCCCTGAAGCTTTCTTT. It codes for CASSQDDGGPEAFF.